This TCR beta chain derives from a study of blood T cell repertoires in COVID-19. As for the study in general: From T cells, B-cell-depleted T cells, or PBMCs came the material, which was cDNA or gDNA.

The ends were cut back, 4 bases at V and 7 bases at J, with 15 bases in the middle. The CDR3 is 13 residues long. In germline, CDR1 is SGDLS, CDR2 YYNGEE. In the authors' workflow: Quantification of nucleated cells was approximated via reference gene primer amplification. Using immunoSEQ multiplex PCR, the repertoire was profiled, and TCRdb retains in-frame clones only, with some absent. V and J calls plus clone size are reproduced from that table; the DNA served to infer D and trimming. The data contain under 300,000 clones, more than 80% of them singletons. The sample taken for sequencing was peripheral blood. The sequence derives from a woman aged 25 to 39 with active or convalescent COVID-19. The chain links TRBV9 to TRBJ2-7; D is unresolved. The CDR3 here is CASSPRPSVEQYF. The CDR3 nucleotides are TGTGCCAGCAGCCCCCGTCCCAGTGTGGAGCAGTACTTC.